The T cell receptor beta chain described here comes from a study of beta chain features in type 1 diabetes (dated by TCRdb to the late 2010s). Study-level background: Patients and healthy donors did not differ in mean age, gender distribution, total cell number or subset yield. Across all samples, about 110 million sorted cells were examined, and cell number per subset correlated strongly with RNA yield. The study compared the TCRB repertoires of sorted circulating CD4+ T cell subsets in recently diagnosed type 1 diabetes patients with those in matched healthy donors. Whereas all 30 or so donors provided naive and central memory subsets, regulatory and stem cell-like memory subsets were isolated from just 8 patients and about 8 healthy donors. The study at large found these results: Type 1 diabetes patients showed a moderate but significant shortening of TCRB CDR3 length in all four CD4+ subsets. Because small numbers of individuals were included in the HLA sub-analyses, any influence of HLA type on TCRB rearrangement was left unresolved. The naive, central memory and regulatory TCRB repertoires appeared to resemble one another more closely among patients than among healthy donors. Patients with type 1 diabetes made fewer insertions and deleted more nucleotides at VDJ recombination sites, implying thymic rearrangement abnormalities. Shorter templates might be favored by PCR, yet because patient and control samples were amplified and corrected together, any such skew would affect both groups equally. Because cDNA was sequenced instead of genomic DNA, activated cells with high expression could be over-represented, although the groups did not differ in activation or CD3 levels.

Each donor gave one peripheral blood draw, roughly 110 mL on average, collected into heparinised tubes. A BD FACSAria II and a panel including CD45RO, CCR7, CD25, CD127, CD95 and CD27 were used to sort naive, central memory, regulatory and stem cell-like memory CD4+ T cells. A purity above 98% was achieved for all sorted populations. PBMCs were isolated immediately by Lymphoprep density gradient centrifugation and stained directly without culture. So that batch effects would be minimized, each experiment stained and sorted samples in pairs, pairing one healthy donor with one patient. The entire isolated RNA was reverse transcribed using the High Capacity cDNA Reverse Transcription Kit, and thus expressed TCRB transcripts were sequenced. Naive, central memory and regulatory T cell samples underwent deep immunoSEQ sequencing, averaging roughly 3.3 million total reads per sample. Sorted cells were lysed in RLT buffer, and RNA was extracted using DNase-treated RNeasy Micro or Mini kits according to cell number. To prevent cross-contamination, each cell subset was processed individually, whereas patient and healthy donor samples were processed jointly. Using the immunoSEQ multiplex PCR, TCRB sequences were amplified from cDNA into 87-bp fragments spanning the CDR3 region. Sequencing of the amplicons was done on the Illumina HiSeq platform. Processing in the source paper ran as follows. PCR bias was computationally corrected using synthetic template baselines, reads within Hamming distance 2 were collapsed, and singletons that could not be merged were discarded. By aligning reads against IMGT, V, D and J genes, CDR3 length, and insertions or deletions at six rearrangement sites were assigned. Within each subset, clonotype counts were normalized to the number of sorted cells before true diversity and Gini coefficients were calculated with the tcR R package. The overlap coefficient, calculated on TCRB nucleotide sequences, was used to quantify repertoire sharing. Out-of-frame TCRB sequences from naive cells were analyzed to stand in for the pre-selection repertoire. Here the immuneACCESS table is served through TCRdb, limited to in-frame sequences with V and J called. Missing clones are a known gap in these copies; in checked studies unresolved V genes cover under half, and the rest lacks a known reason. V and J calls and clone size come straight from that table; D and trimming were deduced from the DNA. This sample is represented by under 450,000 clones; about 15% of them were singletons. Together, the top ten hold roughly 0.033% of the sample.

V loses 3 bases of germline sequence and J loses 0 bases, and the interval between the two ends is 6 bases. The CDR3 has 13 amino acids, counting the end cysteine and valine. The read is trimmed to its CDR3 DNA, 39 bases read in frame from base 1. The CDR1 and CDR2 encoded by the germline V gene are SGHVS and FQNEAQ. Details on this clone: The specificity of this receptor is unknown. No base-level quality is on record; no much larger clone is a single base apart.

This sequence was found in a man aged 25 to 40 in good health. Sample: naive CD4+ T cells from blood. The cell subset or site label, as the study defines it: true naive CD4+ T cells. Recombination connected TRBV7-8 to TRBJ2-7, with the D segment identity uncertain. The nucleotide sequence reads as follows: TGTGCCAGCAGCTTCGGCAGCTCCTACGAGCAGTACGTC. It translates as CASSFGSSYEQYV.